Here is one TCR beta chain with its context. Its target is unknown. There are 16 residues in the CDR3. Germline CDR1 MNHEY, CDR2 SMNVEV (reference sequence). Trimming removed 6 bases from V and 5 bases from J, with 23 bases in between. This specimen belongs to a study of T cell clones after liver transplantation. Study-level results: Circulating graft-donor-reactive CD4 TCRbeta sequences fell significantly post-transplant in most of the 8 subjects.

Generated by immunoSEQ multiplex PCR, the TCRdb table keeps only in-frame clones and is missing some. The profile shows 31,000 or so clones, over 85% of them singletons. The source is a human patient who received a liver transplant. Some T cells may be provided by the graft donor. The chain employs TRBV27 and TRBJ2-7; maybe TRBD2 (5 bases). The starting material was CD8+ T cells from blood, obtained 12 months after liver transplant. The CDR3 coding sequence is TGTGCCAGCAGCTACGCCGGGATAGCCTTTATGGACGAGCAGTACTTC. Translating it yields CASSYAGIAFMDEQYF.